The TCR beta chain under discussion was sequenced for a study of blood T cell repertoires in COVID-19. Study-level information: Samples taken during acute and convalescent COVID-19 were collected in the United States, Italy and Spain. T cells, B-cell-depleted T cells, or PBMCs supplied cDNA or gDNA.

Per the authors' pipeline: Amplification with reference gene primers provided the estimates of nucleated cell counts. This table comes from immunoSEQ multiplex PCR, and its TCRdb copy is limited to in-frame clones, with some not included. The V and J calls and clone size are taken from that table; D and trimming were inferred from the DNA. The table records tens of thousands of clones, 85% to 90% of them present only once. The CDR3 has 14 residues. V lost 1 base, J lost 2 bases, and 1 base stayed unmatched. Germline V gene lookup returns CDR1 SGHTA and CDR2 FQGNSA. The chain has TRBV7-2 and TRBJ2-5; 7 bases agree with TRBD2. Sequencing was done on a sample of peripheral blood. The sequence was collected from a man in his fifties or sixties with acute or convalescent COVID-19. The CDR3 reads CASSLVGGQETQYF. CDR3 in DNA: TGTGCCAGCAGCTTAGTGGGGGGGCAAGAGACCCAGTACTTC.